What follows is one T cell receptor (beta chain) and its context. The sort gate was single viable CD3+CD4+CD8-CD45RO+ cells for memory CD4+ T cells. Serostatus was set by detecting CMV pp150, pp28, p38, p52 IgG. This specimen comes from a study of memory CD4+ T cells and cytomegalovirus serostatus. Sequencing was performed with immunoSEQ multiplex PCR; in TCRdb, only in-frame clones are kept and a portion is missing. The sample has more than 35,000 clones; 65% to 80% are singletons. Sample: memory CD4+ T cells from blood. The sequence derives from an adult in good health and CMV-seropositive.

CDR3 sequence (DNA): TGCGCCAGCAGTGAGGGTAGGGCGAATCTAGGCTATGGCTACACCTTC. Its protein is CASSEGRANLGYGYTF. The rearrangement joins TRBV10-2 to TRBJ1-2, with D hard to call. The CDR3 runs to 16 residues. The V end was cut by 2 bases, the J end by 4 bases, with 17 bases between. Germline lookup yields CDR1 WSHSY and CDR2 SAAADI.